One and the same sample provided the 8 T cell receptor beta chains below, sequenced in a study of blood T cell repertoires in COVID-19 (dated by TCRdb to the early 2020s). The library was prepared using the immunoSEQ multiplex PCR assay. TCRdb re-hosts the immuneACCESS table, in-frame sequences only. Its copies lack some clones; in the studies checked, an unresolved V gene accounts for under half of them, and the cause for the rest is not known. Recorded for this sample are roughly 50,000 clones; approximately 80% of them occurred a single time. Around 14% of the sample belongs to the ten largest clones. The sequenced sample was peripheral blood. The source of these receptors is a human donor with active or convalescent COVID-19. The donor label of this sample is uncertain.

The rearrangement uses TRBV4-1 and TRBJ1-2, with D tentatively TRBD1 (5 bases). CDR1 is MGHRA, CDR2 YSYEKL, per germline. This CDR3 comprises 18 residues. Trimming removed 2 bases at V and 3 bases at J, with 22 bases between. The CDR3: CASSQQPAHGGEDYGYTF. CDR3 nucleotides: TGCGCCAGCAGCCAACAGCCCGCCCACGGGGGAGAAGACTATGGCTACACCTTC.

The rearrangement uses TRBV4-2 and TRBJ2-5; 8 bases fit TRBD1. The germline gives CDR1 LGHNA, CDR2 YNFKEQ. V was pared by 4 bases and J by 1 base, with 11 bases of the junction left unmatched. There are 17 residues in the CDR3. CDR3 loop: CASSRILAGGAQETQYF. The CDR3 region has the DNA TGTGCCAGCAGCCGAATCTTGGCAGGGGGCGCCCAAGAGACCCAGTACTTC.

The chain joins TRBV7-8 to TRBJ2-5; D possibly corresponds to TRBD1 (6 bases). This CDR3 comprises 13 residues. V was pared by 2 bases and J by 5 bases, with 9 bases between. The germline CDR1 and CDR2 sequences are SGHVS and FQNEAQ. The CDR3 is CASSLFTGETQYF. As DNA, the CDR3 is TGTGCCAGCAGCTTATTTACAGGGGAGACCCAGTACTTC.

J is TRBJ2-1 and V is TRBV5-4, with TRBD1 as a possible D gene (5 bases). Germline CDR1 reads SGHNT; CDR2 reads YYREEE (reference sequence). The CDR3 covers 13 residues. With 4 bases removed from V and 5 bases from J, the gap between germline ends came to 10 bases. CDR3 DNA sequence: TGTGCCAGCAGCCCCGAAGGGGACAATGAGCAGTTCTTC. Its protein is CASSPEGDNEQFF.

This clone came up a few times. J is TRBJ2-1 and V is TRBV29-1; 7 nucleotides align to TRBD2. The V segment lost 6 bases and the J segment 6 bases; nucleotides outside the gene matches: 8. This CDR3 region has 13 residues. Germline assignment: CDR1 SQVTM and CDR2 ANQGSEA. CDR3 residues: CSVLTAGVNEQFF. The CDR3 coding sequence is TGCAGCGTCCTAACGGCGGGGGTCAATGAGCAGTTCTTC.

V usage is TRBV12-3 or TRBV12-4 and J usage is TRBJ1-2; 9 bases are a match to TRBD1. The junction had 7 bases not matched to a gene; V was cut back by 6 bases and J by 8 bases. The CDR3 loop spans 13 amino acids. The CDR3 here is CASRFGTGKGYTF. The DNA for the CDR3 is TGTGCCAGCAGGTTTGGGACAGGGAAAGGCTACACCTTC.

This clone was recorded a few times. The CDR3 sequence: CASSEQGASSSGANVLTF. The CDR3 DNA sequence: TGCGCCAGCAGCGAACAGGGGGCCTCCTCTTCTGGGGCCAACGTCCTGACTTTC. The chain links TRBV5-1 to TRBJ2-6; 9 bases fit TRBD1. Looked up from germline, CDR1 is SGHRS and CDR2 is YFSETQ. Unmatched junction bases numbered 9, after V lost 4 bases and J lost 1 base. The CDR3 is made up of 18 amino acids.

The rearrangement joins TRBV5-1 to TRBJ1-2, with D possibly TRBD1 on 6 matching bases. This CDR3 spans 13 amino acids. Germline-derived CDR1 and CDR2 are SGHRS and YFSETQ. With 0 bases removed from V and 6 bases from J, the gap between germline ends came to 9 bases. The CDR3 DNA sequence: TGCGCCAGCAGCTTGGACAGGGCCGATGGCTACACCTTC. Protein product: CASSLDRADGYTF.